This T cell receptor beta chain came from a study of T cell responses to AZD1222 COVID-19 vaccine. Some clones are missing from TCRdb's copy, which holds only in-frame ones; the method was immunoSEQ multiplex PCR. This sample carries under 170,000 clones, under 95% of them seen once, and the ten largest clones take approximately 3.4%. Per the germline V gene, CDR1 is LNHDA and CDR2 is SQIVND (reference sequence). The CDR3 extends over 15 amino acids. Findings and caveats of the study: A mostly white British donor set with more females was recruited, and clonal diversity was possibly underestimated. At baseline, just a handful of AZD1222 recipients tested seropositive. Compared with day 0, the breadth and depth of the Spike-specific TCR repertoire rose significantly after two doses of AZD1222.

Points on this clone: What it binds is not known. A junction boundary mismatches the germline segment, possibly from a read error.

This sequence was found in an adult who received the AZD1222 COVID-19 vaccine. The chain couples TRBV19 to TRBJ2-7, with TRBD1 identical over 9 bases. This specimen was peripheral blood, taken 28 days after the second AZD1222 dose. CDR3 region: CASSRAGQGTYEQYF. CDR3 DNA sequence: TGTGCCAGCAGTAGAGCGGGACAGGGAACTTACGAGCAGTACTTC.